These T cell receptor beta chains were read from a single sample in a study of CD8+ T cells in alopecia areata. Sequencing used immunoSEQ multiplex PCR; TCRdb keeps in-frame clones, though not all of them. The repertoire has 130,000 to 150,000 clones, roughly 82% of them found once; the top ten carry around 25%. The sequencing here drew on CD8+ T cells sorted from blood, taken at week 4, from a patient treated with tofacitinib. These receptors came from a human donor with alopecia areata. The CDR3 runs from the conserved cysteine through the conserved F or W. The D gene is left open where the match is weak. Clone sizes are given selectively: once, few, many, or a class where the clone is expanded.

clone size	V gene	D gene	J gene	CDR3 DNA	CDR3 protein
-	TRBV29-1	TRBD1	TRBJ2-1	TGCAGCGTTGAGGACAGGGGATACAATGAGCAGTTCTTC	CSVEDRGYNEQFF
-	TRBV10-3	TRBD2	TRBJ2-3	TGTGCCATCAGTGAGTCGAAGCGGGGGGTGAGGGATACGCAGTATTTT	CAISESKRGVRDTQYF
few	TRBV6-5	-	TRBJ2-7	TGTGCCAGCCGACAGTACTACGAGCAGTACTTC	CASRQYYEQYF
-	TRBV7-9	TRBD2	TRBJ2-5	TGTGCCAGTAACCCAGCGGGGGAGGAGACCCAGTACTTC	CASNPAGEETQYF
-	TRBV5-5	TRBD1	TRBJ2-4	TGTGCCAGCCAGACCGGGACAGGGGGAGCCAAAAACATTCAGTACTTC	CASQTGTGGAKNIQYF
-	TRBV7-9	-	TRBJ1-1	TGTGCCAGCAGGCCAGACGGGAACACTGAAGCTTTCTTT	CASRPDGNTEAFF
-	TRBV27	TRBD1	TRBJ2-1	TGTGCCAGCGCTTCTGTCAGGGACAGGGATGAGCAGTTCTTC	CASASVRDRDEQFF
-	TRBV19	TRBD2	TRBJ2-1	TGTGCCAGTAGTCTAGCGGGGGGGCGGAATGAGCAGTTCTTC	CASSLAGGRNEQFF
-	TRBV7-9	-	TRBJ2-1	TGTGCCAGCAGCGTCTTTCGCGGCAGCTCCTACAATGAGCAGTTCTTC	CASSVFRGSSYNEQFF
-	TRBV4-3	-	TRBJ1-1	TGCGCCAGCAGCCAAGATCTCCGCAGAACGAACACTGAAGCTTTCTTT	CASSQDLRRTNTEAFF
-	TRBV5-4	-	TRBJ2-3	TGTGCCAGCAGCCAAGGGACTTCGGATACGCAGTATTTT	CASSQGTSDTQYF
few	TRBV12-5	-	TRBJ2-6	TGTGCTAGTGCCGGCTGGAGGGCCAACGTCCTGACTTTC	CASAGWRANVLTF
few	TRBV4-1	-	TRBJ2-7	TGCGCCAGCAGCCAAGAGGGGGGGCAGACCTACGAGCAGTACTTC	CASSQEGGQTYEQYF
-	TRBV4-1	-	TRBJ1-1	TGCGCCAGCAGCCGGAATGATCGGGGGAGCACTGAAGCTTTCTTT	CASSRNDRGSTEAFF
-	TRBV5-8	TRBD2	TRBJ2-6	TGTGCCAGCAGGTCTCTAGCGGGGCTCTCTGGGGCCAACGTCCTGACTTTC	CASRSLAGLSGANVLTF
-	TRBV29-1	TRBD1	TRBJ2-1	TGCAGCGTTGAAGATCGCGACAGGGGGTTGTATGAGCAGTTCTTC	CSVEDRDRGLYEQFF
-	TRBV5-1	TRBD1	TRBJ2-7	TGCGCCAGCAGCTTAGGGGACAGGATTCCCTACGAGCAGTACTTC	CASSLGDRIPYEQYF
-	TRBV2	TRBD2	TRBJ2-5	TGTGCCAGCCTCCCGGGACTAGCGGACCAAGAGACCCAGTACTTC	CASLPGLADQETQYF
-	TRBV5-1	-	TRBJ2-4	TGCGCCAGCAGCTCCCAGGGAGCGGCCAAAAACATTCAGTACTTC	CASSSQGAAKNIQYF
-	TRBV4-3	TRBD1	TRBJ2-1	TGCGCCAGCAGTGAGGACAGGGCATCCTACAATGAGCAGTTCTTC	CASSEDRASYNEQFF
few	TRBV7-2	-	TRBJ2-7	TGTGCCAGCAGCTTCGCAGGGGCCTCCTACGAGCAGTACTTC	CASSFAGASYEQYF
once	TRBV10-3	-	TRBJ1-1	TGTGCCATCAGTGAGGGGCTAAACACTGAAGCTTTCTTT	CAISEGLNTEAFF
-	TRBV6-6	-	TRBJ1-2	TGTGCCAGCAGTTACTCGAACGGCGGAAACTATGGCTACACCTTC	CASSYSNGGNYGYTF
-	TRBV7-9	-	TRBJ2-7	TGTGCCAGCAGCTTCTCCCATAAAGACTACGAGCAGTACTTC	CASSFSHKDYEQYF
-	TRBV7-9	TRBD1	TRBJ2-5	TGTGCCAGCAGCTTACCAGATTTCTACAGGGGAGAGACCCAGTACTTC	CASSLPDFYRGETQYF
-	TRBV6-5	-	TRBJ2-3	TGTGCCAGCAGTTACTTTGGAGATACGCAGTATTTT	CASSYFGDTQYF
-	TRBV5-1	TRBD2	TRBJ2-1	TGCGCCAGCAGCGGCGGGACTAGCGGGGGGCCATACAATGAGCAGTTCTTC	CASSGGTSGGPYNEQFF
-	TRBV19	-	TRBJ2-7	TGTGCCAGTAGGGGGTCTTCCTACGAGCAGTACTTC	CASRGSSYEQYF